This T cell receptor (beta chain) was sequenced during a study of CD8+ T cells in alopecia areata. CDR1 MGHDK and CDR2 SYGVNS come from the germline V gene. This CDR3 has 12 amino acids. The ends were cut back, 1 base at V and 10 bases at J, with 10 bases in the middle. Treatment specified: oral pan-JAK inhibitor, 5-10 mg twice daily. cDNA serving as the sequencing template came from extracted, reverse transcribed RNA. Assay used: immunoSEQ multiplex PCR; TCRdb lists only in-frame clones, some missing. Of fewer than 350,000 clones listed, 55% to 70% are singletons. The origin of this receptor is a human donor with alopecia areata. Sample: CD4+ T cells sorted from blood, taken at week 24, from a patient treated with tofacitinib. V and J are TRBV25-1 and TRBJ1-1; no reliable D call. CDR3 DNA sequence: TGTGCCAGCAGTGAATTGGGAGGGCGAGCTTTCTTT. It yields the protein CASSELGGRAFF.